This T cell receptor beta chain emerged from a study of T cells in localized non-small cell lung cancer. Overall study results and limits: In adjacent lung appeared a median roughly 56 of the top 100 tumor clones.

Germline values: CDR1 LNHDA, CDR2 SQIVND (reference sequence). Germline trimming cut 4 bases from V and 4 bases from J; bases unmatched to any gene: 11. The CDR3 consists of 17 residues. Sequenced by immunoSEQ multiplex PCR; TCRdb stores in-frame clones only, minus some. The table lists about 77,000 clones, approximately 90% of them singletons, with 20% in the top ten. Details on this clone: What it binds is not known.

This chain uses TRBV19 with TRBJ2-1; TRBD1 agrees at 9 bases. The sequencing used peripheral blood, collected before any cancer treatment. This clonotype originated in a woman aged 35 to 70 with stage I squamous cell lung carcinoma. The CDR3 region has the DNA TGTGCCAGTAGTAGCCTCCCCGGGACAGGGTTATACAATGAGCAGTTCTTC. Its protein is CASSSLPGTGLYNEQFF. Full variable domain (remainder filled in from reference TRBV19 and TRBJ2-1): DGGITQSPKYLFRKEGQNVTLSCEQNLNHDAMYWYRQDPGQGLRLIYYSQIVNDFQKGDIAEGYSVSREKKESFPLTVTSAQKNPTAFYLCASSSLPGTGLYNEQFFGPGTRLTVL.